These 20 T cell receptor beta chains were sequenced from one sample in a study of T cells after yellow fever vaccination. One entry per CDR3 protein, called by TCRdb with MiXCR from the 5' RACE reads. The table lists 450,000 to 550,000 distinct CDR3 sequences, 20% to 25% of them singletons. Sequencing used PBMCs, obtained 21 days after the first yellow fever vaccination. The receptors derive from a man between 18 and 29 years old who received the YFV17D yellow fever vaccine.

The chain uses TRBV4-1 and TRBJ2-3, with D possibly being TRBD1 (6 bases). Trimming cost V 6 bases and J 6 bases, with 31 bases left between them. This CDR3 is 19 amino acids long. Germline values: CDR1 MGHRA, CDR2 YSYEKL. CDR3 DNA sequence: TGCGCCAGCAGGCCCAGGGTTTTCCTGACTAATTCTGGGGGCGATACGCAGTATTTT. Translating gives CASRPRVFLTNSGGDTQYF.

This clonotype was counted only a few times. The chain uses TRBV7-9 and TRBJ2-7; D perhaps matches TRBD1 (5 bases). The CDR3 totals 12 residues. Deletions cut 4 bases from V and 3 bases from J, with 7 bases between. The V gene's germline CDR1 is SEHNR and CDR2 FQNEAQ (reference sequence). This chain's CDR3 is CASSWGIYEQYF. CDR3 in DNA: TGTGCCAGCAGCTGGGGCATCTACGAGCAGTACTTC.

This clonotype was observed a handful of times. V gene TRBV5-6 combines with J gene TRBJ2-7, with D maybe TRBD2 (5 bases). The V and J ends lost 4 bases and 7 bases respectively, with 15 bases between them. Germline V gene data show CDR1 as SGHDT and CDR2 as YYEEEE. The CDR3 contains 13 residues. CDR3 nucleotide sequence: TGTGCCAGCAGCCCCGGCGGAGGTGGGGAGCAGTACTTC. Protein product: CASSPGGGGEQYF.

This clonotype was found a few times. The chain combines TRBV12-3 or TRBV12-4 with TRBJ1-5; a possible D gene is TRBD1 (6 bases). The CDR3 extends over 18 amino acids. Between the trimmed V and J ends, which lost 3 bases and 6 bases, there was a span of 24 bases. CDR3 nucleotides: TGTGCCAGCAGTTTCAGGGGACGAGGGATGGAACCCTCTCAGCCCCAGCATTTT. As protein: CASSFRGRGMEPSQPQHF.

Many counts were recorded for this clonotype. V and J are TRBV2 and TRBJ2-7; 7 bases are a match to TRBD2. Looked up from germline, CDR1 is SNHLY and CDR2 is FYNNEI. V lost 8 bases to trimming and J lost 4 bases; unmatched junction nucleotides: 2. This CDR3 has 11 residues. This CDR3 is CASELAYEQYV. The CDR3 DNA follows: TGTGCCAGCGAACTAGCGTACGAGCAGTACGTC.

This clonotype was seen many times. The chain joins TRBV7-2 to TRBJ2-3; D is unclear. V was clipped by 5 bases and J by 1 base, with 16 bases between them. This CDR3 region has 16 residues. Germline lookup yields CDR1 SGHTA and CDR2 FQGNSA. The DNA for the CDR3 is TGTGCCAGCAGCCCTGGGCATACCTCTGGCACAGATACGCAGTATTTT. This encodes CASSPGHTSGTDTQYF.

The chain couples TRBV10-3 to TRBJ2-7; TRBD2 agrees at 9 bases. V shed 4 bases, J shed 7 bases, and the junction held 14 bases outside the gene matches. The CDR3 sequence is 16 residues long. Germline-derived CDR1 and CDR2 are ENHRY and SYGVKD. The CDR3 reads CAISGRGGVVVEEQYF. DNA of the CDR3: TGTGCCATCAGTGGTCGCGGGGGGGTGGTCGTTGAAGAGCAGTACTTC.

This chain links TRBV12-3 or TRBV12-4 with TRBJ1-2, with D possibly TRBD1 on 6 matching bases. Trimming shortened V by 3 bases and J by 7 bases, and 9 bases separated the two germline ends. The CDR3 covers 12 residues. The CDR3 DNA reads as TGTGCCAGCAGTTTTATAGGGGGTGGCTACACCTTC. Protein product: CASSFIGGGYTF.

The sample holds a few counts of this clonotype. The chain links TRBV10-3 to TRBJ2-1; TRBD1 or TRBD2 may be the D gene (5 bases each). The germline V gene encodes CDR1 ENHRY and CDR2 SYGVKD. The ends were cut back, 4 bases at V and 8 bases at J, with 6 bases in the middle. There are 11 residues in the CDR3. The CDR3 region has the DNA TGTGCCATCAGTGGGGACGATGAGCAGTTCTTC. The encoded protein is CAISGDDEQFF.

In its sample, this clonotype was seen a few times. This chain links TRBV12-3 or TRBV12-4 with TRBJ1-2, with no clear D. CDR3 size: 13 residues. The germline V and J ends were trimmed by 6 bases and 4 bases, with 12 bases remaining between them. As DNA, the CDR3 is TGTGCCAGCAGGACTCCTCTAAGCTATGGCTACACCTTC. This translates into CASRTPLSYGYTF.

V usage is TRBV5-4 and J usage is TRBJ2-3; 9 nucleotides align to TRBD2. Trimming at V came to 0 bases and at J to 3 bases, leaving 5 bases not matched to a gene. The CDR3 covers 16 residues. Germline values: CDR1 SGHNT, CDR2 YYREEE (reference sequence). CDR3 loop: CASSLVLAGTTDTQYF. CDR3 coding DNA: TGTGCCAGCAGCTTGGTGCTAGCGGGGACAACAGATACGCAGTATTTT.

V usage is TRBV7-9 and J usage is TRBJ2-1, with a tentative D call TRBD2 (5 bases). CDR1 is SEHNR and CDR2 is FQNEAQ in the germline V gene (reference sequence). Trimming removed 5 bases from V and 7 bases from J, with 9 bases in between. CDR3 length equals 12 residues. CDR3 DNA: TGTGCCAGCAGCCGTCGAGGGAATGAGCAGTTCTTC. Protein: CASSRRGNEQFF. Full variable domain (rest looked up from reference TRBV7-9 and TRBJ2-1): DTGVSQNPRHKITKRGQNVTFRCDPISEHNRLYWYRQTLGQGPEFLTYFQNEAQLEKSRLLSDRFSAERPKGSFSTLEIQRTEQGDSAMYLCASSRRGNEQFFGPGTRLTVL.

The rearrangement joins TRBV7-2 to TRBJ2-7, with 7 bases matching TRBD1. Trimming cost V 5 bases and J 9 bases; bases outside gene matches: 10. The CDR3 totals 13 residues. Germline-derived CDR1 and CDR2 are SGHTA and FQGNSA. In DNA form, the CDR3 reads TGTGCCAGCAGCCGGGACAGACTGTGGGGGCAGTACTTC. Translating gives CASSRDRLWGQYF.

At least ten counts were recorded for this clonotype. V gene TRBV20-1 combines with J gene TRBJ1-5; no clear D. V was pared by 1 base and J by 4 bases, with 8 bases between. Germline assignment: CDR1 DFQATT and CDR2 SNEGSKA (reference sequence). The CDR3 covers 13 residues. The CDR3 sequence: CSARGFRNQPQHF. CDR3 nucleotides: TGCAGTGCTAGAGGTTTCAGGAATCAGCCCCAGCATTTT.

CDR3 in amino acids: CASSFWPTTGELFF. The CDR3 bases are TGTGCCAGCAGCTTTTGGCCAACTACCGGGGAGCTGTTTTTT. The rearrangement uses TRBV7-3 and TRBJ2-2; D gene uncertain. The CDR3 consists of 14 residues. CDR1 is SGHTA and CDR2 is FQGTGA in the germline V gene. Trimming pared 3 bases from V and 5 bases from J, leaving 10 bases between.

CDR3 in amino acids: CASRLLGNQPQHF. In DNA, the CDR3 is TGCGCCAGCAGGCTGTTGGGCAATCAGCCCCAGCATTTT. V gene TRBV23-1 combines with J gene TRBJ1-5; D is ambiguous. TRBV23-1 is an ORF for which the function is uncertain. This CDR3 spans 13 amino acids. V was trimmed by 6 bases and J by 2 bases, leaving 8 bases between them.

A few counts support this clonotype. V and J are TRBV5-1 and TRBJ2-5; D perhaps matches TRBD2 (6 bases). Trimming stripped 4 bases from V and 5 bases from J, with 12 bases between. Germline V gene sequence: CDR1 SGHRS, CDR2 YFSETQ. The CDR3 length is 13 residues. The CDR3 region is CASSIGGWETQYF. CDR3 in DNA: TGCGCCAGCAGCATCGGGGGTTGGGAGACCCAGTACTTC.

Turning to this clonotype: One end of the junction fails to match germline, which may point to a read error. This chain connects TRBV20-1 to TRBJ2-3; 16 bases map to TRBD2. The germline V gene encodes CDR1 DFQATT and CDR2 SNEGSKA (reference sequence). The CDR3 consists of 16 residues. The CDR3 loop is CCARGGTSGGAETQYF. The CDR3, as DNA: TGCTGTGCTAGAGGAGGGACTAGCGGGGGGGCGGAGACGCAGTATTTT.

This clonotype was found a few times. Here the CDR3 DNA reads TGTGCCAGCAGTTTCACCTGGACAGGGACTGAAGCTTTCTTT. Protein sequence: CASSFTWTGTEAFF. The J gene is TRBJ1-1, the V gene TRBV6-5; 8 nucleotides match TRBD1. CDR3 length: 14 amino acids. Per germline, CDR1 MNHEY and CDR2 SVGAGI. Germline trimming cut 4 bases from V and 5 bases from J; bases unmatched to any gene: 6.

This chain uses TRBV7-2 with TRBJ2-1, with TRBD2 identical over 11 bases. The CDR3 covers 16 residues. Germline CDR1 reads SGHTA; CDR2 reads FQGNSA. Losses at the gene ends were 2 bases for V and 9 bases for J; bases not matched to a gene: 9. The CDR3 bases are TGTGCCAGCAGCTTACCGGGGCTAGCGGGGGGAGTTGAGCAGTTCTTC. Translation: CASSLPGLAGGVEQFF.